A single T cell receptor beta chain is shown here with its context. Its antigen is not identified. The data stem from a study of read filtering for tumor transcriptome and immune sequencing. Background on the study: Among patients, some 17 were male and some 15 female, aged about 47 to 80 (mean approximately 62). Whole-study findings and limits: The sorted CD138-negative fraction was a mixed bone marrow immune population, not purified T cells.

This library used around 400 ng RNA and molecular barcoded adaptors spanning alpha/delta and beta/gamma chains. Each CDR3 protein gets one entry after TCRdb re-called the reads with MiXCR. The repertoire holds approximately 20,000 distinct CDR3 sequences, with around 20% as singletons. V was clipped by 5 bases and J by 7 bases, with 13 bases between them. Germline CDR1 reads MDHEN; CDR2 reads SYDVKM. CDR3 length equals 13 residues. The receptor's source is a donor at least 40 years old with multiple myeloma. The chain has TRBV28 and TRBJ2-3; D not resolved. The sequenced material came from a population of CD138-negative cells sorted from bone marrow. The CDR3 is CASSPTTLYTQYF. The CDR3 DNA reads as TGTGCCAGCAGTCCAACTACCCTCTATACGCAGTATTTT.